This T cell receptor beta chain came from a study of T cell responses to AZD1222 COVID-19 vaccine. Study observations and caveats: The study reported that nearly half of spike-specific TCRs target unmutated variant regions. Only five to seven individuals given AZD1222 were seropositive at baseline. The donors showed a predominance of white British ancestry and of females, with possible underestimation of clonal diversity. Recipients of two AZD1222 doses showed rising Spike-specific TCR breadth and depth.

The V and J ends lost 7 bases and 7 bases, in that order; junction bases with no gene match: 9. The CDR3 covers 14 residues. Germline V gene sequence: CDR1 SGDLS, CDR2 YYNGEE. With respect to this clone: Its cognate antigen is unknown.

Profiling relied on immunoSEQ multiplex PCR, and the TCRdb table lists in-frame clones only, not all of them. The sample carries about 140,000 clones, 90% to 95% recorded once. The rearrangement links TRBV9 to TRBJ1-5; 9 bases align to TRBD1. The sequence derives from an adult in good health. Source: peripheral blood, taken on day 0 of AZD1222 vaccination. The CDR3 reads CASGTGPSGQPQHF. The CDR3 region has the DNA TGTGCCAGCGGGACAGGGCCCTCGGGGCAGCCCCAGCATTTT.